This TCR beta chain was documented in a study of T cell repertoires in cytomegalovirus infection (dated by TCRdb to between 2017 and 2020). Regarding the complete study: Recently identified HLA-C-restricted CMV epitopes, whose presentation resists viral immunomodulation, were targeted by peptide stimulations together with well-studied HLA-B-restricted epitopes. Because public TCR beta signatures pointed to carriage of CMV infection together with the matching HLA type, the HLA type of each donor mattered for the analysis.

The paper as a whole reports these results and caveats: The ex vivo response was dominated by HLA-C-restricted CMV-specific TCR beta clonotypes, and the single most frequent clonotype in two of eight donors was supplied by these HLA-C-restricted clonotypes. In both this cohort and an independent 352-donor cohort, the cumulative frequency of public TCR beta family members distinguished carriers of CMV infection plus the relevant HLA type.

The germline V gene yields SGHDT for CDR1 and YYEEEE for CDR2. The CDR3 numbers 17 residues from cysteine through phenylalanine. Only CDR3 DNA is held: 51 bases, read in frame from base 1. Here V drops 4 bases and J drops 0 bases, and the junction holds 9 bases not matched to any gene. TCRdb names Illumina HiSeq 1500 as the instrument used. The raw public data were reprocessed by TCRdb itself: fastp quality trimming at Q25, MiXCR clonotype calling, in-frame beta chains only. Every CDR3 protein is listed once, alongside the most common genes and DNA of its rows. A total of approximately 730,000 distinct CDR3 sequences appear in this sample, roughly 28% of them only once. The top ten constitute about 12% of the sample. Worth noting for this clonotype: Its antigen target is currently unknown. No base quality values were provided; no much bigger clone lies one nucleotide off.

According to the study, the label for this sample's treatment or condition signals: in vitro stimulation with specific CMV peptide epitopes to enrich CMV-specific T cells. The clonotype originates from a human donor in good health (CMV status not recorded). Some clones in this sample may be carry-over from other donors' samples. The chain uses TRBV5-6 and TRBJ2-7, and 11 junction bases match TRBD2. The sample here was cultured CD8+ T cells from PBMCs, taken from culture after CMV antigen stimulation. The CDR3 region reads CASSPGLAGGGSYEQYF. In nucleotides, the sequence is TGTGCCAGCAGCCCCGGGCTAGCGGGGGGCGGCTCCTACGAGCAGTACTTC. This CDR3, with the reference TRBV5-6 and TRBJ2-7 proteins standing in past its ends, gives the full variable domain DAGVTQSPTHLIKTRGQQVTLRCSPKSGHDTVSWYQQALGQGPQFIFQYYEEEERQRGNFPDRFSGHQFPNYSSELNVNALLLGDSALYLCASSPGLAGGGSYEQYFGPGTRLTVT.